Listed below are T cell receptor beta chains from one sample, sequenced in a study of PD-1 blockade in mismatch repair-deficient tumors. Libraries were prepared by immunoSEQ multiplex PCR; TCRdb keeps only in-frame clonotypes and omits some of them. Among some 84,000 clones listed, approximately 84% were seen once. This material consisted of peripheral blood, taken 12 weeks after starting pembrolizumab. The receptors here all came from an adult with mismatch repair-deficient cancer. Each CDR3 is given with its conserved first and last residue. A D gene is named only where the DNA matches it firmly. Where a row states a size, it is once, few, many or the class of an expanded clone; other rows omit it.

D gene,clone size,J gene,V gene,CDR3 DNA,CDR3 protein
TRBD2,.,TRBJ2-5,TRBV2,TGTGCCAGCGGCGGGAGCTGGAAGACCCAGTACTTC,CASGGSWKTQYF
TRBD2,.,TRBJ2-1,TRBV19,TGTGCCAGTAGTACACAAGCCGGGACTAGCGGCCACTACAATGAGCAGTTCTTC,CASSTQAGTSGHYNEQFF
.,.,TRBJ2-2,TRBV10-1,TGCGCCAGCAGTGACTCGGGAGACACCGGGGAGCTGTTTTTT,CASSDSGDTGELFF
TRBD2,.,TRBJ2-1,TRBV9,TGTGCCAGCAACCCGGGACTAGCGGGAGTAGACCCGAGCTCCTACAATGAGCAGTTCTTC,CASNPGLAGVDPSSYNEQFF
.,.,TRBJ2-7,TRBV7-8,TGTGCCAGCAGACTAGAGGGCCGAAGCTCCTACGAGCAGTACTTC,CASRLEGRSSYEQYF
.,.,TRBJ1-3,TRBV19,TGTGCCAGTAGTATGCAGGCATTTTCTGGAAACACCATATATTTT,CASSMQAFSGNTIYF
.,.,TRBJ1-1,TRBV11-2,TGTGCCAGCAGCCGGGGGGCGAGCACTGAAGCTTTCTTT,CASSRGASTEAFF
.,few,TRBJ2-7,TRBV6-5,TGTGCCAGCAGTTACGAGGGCTACGAGCAGTACTTC,CASSYEGYEQYF
TRBD2,medium-sized,TRBJ2-7,TRBV11-2,TGTGCCAGCAGCTTGGGACTAGCGGGAGTGGGCTCCTACGAGCAGTACTTC,CASSLGLAGVGSYEQYF
.,.,TRBJ2-2,TRBV29-1,TGCAGCGTTACCCCAGGGACTTCGAACACCGGGGAGCTGTTTTTT,CSVTPGTSNTGELFF
.,.,TRBJ2-1,TRBV6-5,TGTGCCAGCTCTTTCGAAGCGGGCCTAGGTGAGCAGTTCTTC,CASSFEAGLGEQFF
.,once,TRBJ1-4,TRBV19,TGTGCCAGTAGAACACGACAAAATGAAAAACTGTTTTTT,CASRTRQNEKLFF
.,.,TRBJ2-5,TRBV7-2,TGTGCCAGCAGCTTAGCTGACAGACCTCAAGAGACCCAGTACTTC,CASSLADRPQETQYF
.,.,TRBJ1-1,TRBV27,TGTGCCAGCAGTTCGCCCAGTGGGCGCACTGAAGCTTTCTTT,CASSSPSGRTEAFF
.,.,TRBJ2-1,TRBV9,TGTGCCAGCAGCGTTAGTTTTGTCCCCGAGGCCGATGAGCAGTTCTTC,CASSVSFVPEADEQFF
TRBD2,.,TRBJ2-1,TRBV19,TGTGCCAGTAGTATAGCGAGGCTAGCGGTGTACAATGAGCAGTTCTTC,CASSIARLAVYNEQFF
TRBD2,few,TRBJ2-1,TRBV27,TGTGCCAGCCATAAAATAGTTCTAGCGGGAGCTGCTGAGCAGTTCTTC,CASHKIVLAGAAEQFF
TRBD2,.,TRBJ2-1,TRBV7-6,TGTGCCAGCAGCTTAGCACTAGCGGGAGGGCCGGGGTGGAATGAGCAGTTCTTC,CASSLALAGGPGWNEQFF
.,many,TRBJ2-1,TRBV29-1,TGCAGCGTTGTTCCAGACAATGAGCAGTTCTTC,CSVVPDNEQFF
.,.,TRBJ2-7,TRBV19,TGTGCCAGTAGTATGGGCAGGGCTGCCTACGAGCAGTACTTC,CASSMGRAAYEQYF
.,.,TRBJ1-1,TRBV9,TGTGCCAGCAGCGTTCGAGTTGACACTGAAGCTTTCTTT,CASSVRVDTEAFF
.,.,TRBJ1-2,TRBV2,TGTGCCAGCAGTGACACAGCGAACTATGGCTACACCTTC,CASSDTANYGYTF
TRBD1,.,TRBJ2-7,TRBV5-1,TGCGCCAGCAGCGGTATGGCGGGACAGGTTCCCGAGCAGTACTTC,CASSGMAGQVPEQYF
.,.,TRBJ1-1,TRBV4-2,TGTGCCAGCAGCCAAGATCTTTCTGAAGCTTTCTTT,CASSQDLSEAFF
.,.,TRBJ2-5,TRBV21-1,TGTGCCAGCAGCAAAGACGTCTCCAGGACCGTGTGGGAGCAGTACTTC,CASSKDVSRTVWEQYF
.,few,TRBJ2-7,TRBV25-1,TGTGCCAGCTCCTGGTGGGGTTACGAGCAGTACTTC,CASSWWGYEQYF
.,.,TRBJ2-3,TRBV27,TGTGCCAGCAGTACGATTCTAGCCAACACAGATACGCAGTATTTT,CASSTILANTDTQYF
.,few,TRBJ2-7,TRBV27,TGTGCCAGCAGTTTATCCGGGGCTGCCTACGAGCAGTACTTC,CASSLSGAAYEQYF
TRBD2,.,TRBJ2-1,TRBV4-2,TGTGCCAGCAGCCAAACTAGCGGGAGTAGCGATGAGCAGTTCTTC,CASSQTSGSSDEQFF
TRBD2,.,TRBJ2-3,TRBV5-6,TGTGCCAGCCTCCCCCTCGGGAGGGGAGATACGCAGTATTTT,CASLPLGRGDTQYF
TRBD2,few,TRBJ2-3,TRBV5-4,TGTGCCAGCAGCTTGGGACTAGCCAGCACAGATACGCAGTATTTT,CASSLGLASTDTQYF
TRBD1,.,TRBJ2-3,TRBV5-5,TGTGCCAGCAGCTTGGACAGGGGAGATACGCAGTATTTT,CASSLDRGDTQYF
.,.,TRBJ2-1,TRBV18,TGTGCCAGCTCACCAGTGGGTAGCGGAGCAAACAATGAGCAGTTCTTC,CASSPVGSGANNEQFF
.,few,TRBJ2-1,TRBV2,TGTGCCAGCAGTGTGGGGGAGCAGTTCTTC,CASSVGEQFF
.,.,TRBJ2-2,TRBV5-6,TGTGCCAGCAGCTTGGGAAGGAACACCGGGGAGCTGTTTTTT,CASSLGRNTGELFF
.,.,TRBJ2-7,TRBV25-1,TGTGCCAGCAGTTGGAACTACGAGCAGTACTTC,CASSWNYEQYF